The entry that follows covers one T cell receptor (beta chain) sequence. Its antigen is unidentified. The entry originates in a study of blood T cells in healthy people across ages. The CDR3 covers 17 residues. Germline V gene sequence: CDR1 SEHNR, CDR2 FQNEAQ (reference sequence). Study results and caveats: Age brought a roughly linear fall in TCR beta diversity measured per million T cells.

The second PCR ran about 7 to 12 cycles with a sample-barcoded 5' primer and J-beta primers. TCRdb itself ran the 5' RACE reads through MiXCR, one entry per CDR3 protein. Altogether hundreds of thousands of distinct CDR3 sequences are present, around 45% being singletons, with the ten largest covering around 18%. The sequence came from a man older than 75 in good health. The sequenced sample consisted of blood. The chain links TRBV7-9 to TRBJ2-1; D might be TRBD2 (7 bases). The DNA matches TRBJ2-7 better at its end, which makes the J call doubtful. CDR3 loop: CASSSNSRGGSYNEQYF. For the CDR3, the DNA is TGTGCCAGCAGCTCCAATTCAAGGGGGGGAAGTTACAATGAGCAGTACTTC.